This entry lists 31 T cell receptor beta chains sequenced from one sample in a study of radiotherapy plus CTLA-4 blockade in lung cancer. TCRdb's copy holds only in-frame clones and misses some; the assay was immunoSEQ multiplex PCR. The sample lists tens of thousands of clones; roughly 77% were seen once. The sample consisted of peripheral blood, taken from a patient treated with radiotherapy plus ipilimumab. The receptors were gathered from a human donor with non-small cell lung cancer who had a complete response to radiotherapy plus ipilimumab.

The chain carries TRBV6-5 and TRBJ1-1; 8 bases map to TRBD1. V was clipped by 6 bases and J by 5 bases; unmatched bases: 5. This CDR3 comprises 13 residues. Germline V lookup: CDR1 MNHEY, CDR2 SVGAGI. CDR3 region: CASRGQGQTEAFF. In nucleotides, the CDR3 is TGTGCCAGCAGAGGACAGGGACAAACTGAAGCTTTCTTT.

The chain employs TRBV5-6 and TRBJ1-6; D is perhaps TRBD1 (6 bases). The ends were cut back, 4 bases at V and 11 bases at J, with 16 bases in the middle. Germline V gene sequence: CDR1 SGHDT, CDR2 YYEEEE. The CDR3 spans 14 residues. The CDR3, as DNA: TGTGCCAGCAGCGCGACCAGGGGTTATACACCCCTCCACTTT. The encoded protein is CASSATRGYTPLHF.

This chain connects TRBV15 to TRBJ2-7; a possible D gene is TRBD2 (6 bases). The germline gives CDR1 LNHNV, CDR2 YYDKDF (reference sequence). This CDR3 comprises 15 residues. V was cut by 3 bases and J by 9 bases, with 21 bases left in between. The CDR3 sequence is CATSSGGEMLSVQYF. DNA for the CDR3: TGTGCCACCAGCAGTGGAGGGGAAATGCTTTCTGTGCAGTACTTC.

In DNA, the CDR3 is TGTGCCAGCAGCTTAGGGACAGGGACCTACGAGCAGTACTTC. It specifies CASSLGTGTYEQYF. The chain combines TRBV7-2 with TRBJ2-7, with TRBD1 identical over 8 bases. V gave up 1 base and J gave up 2 bases; unmatched junction bases: 1. Germline V CDR1 and CDR2: SGHTA, FQGNSA. The CDR3 extends over 14 amino acids.

This clone was detected only a few times. The chain links TRBV7-9 to TRBJ1-1; D is unresolved. Trimming stripped 5 bases from V and 7 bases from J, with 8 bases between. This CDR3 spans 11 amino acids. The germline V gene has CDR1 SEHNR and CDR2 FQNEAQ (reference sequence). DNA for the CDR3: TGTGCCAGCAGCCCCGGCCTTGAAGCTTTCTTT. As protein: CASSPGLEAFF. Complete variable domain (other parts from reference TRBV7-9 and TRBJ1-1): DTGVSQNPRHKITKRGQNVTFRCDPISEHNRLYWYRQTLGQGPEFLTYFQNEAQLEKSRLLSDRFSAERPKGSFSTLEIQRTEQGDSAMYLCASSPGLEAFFGQGTRLTVV.

In this sample, this clone turned up a few times. The rearrangement joins TRBV4-1 to TRBJ1-4; TRBD1 aligns across 10 bases. Germline V CDR1 and CDR2: MGHRA, YSYEKL. The junction had 7 bases not matched to a gene; V was cut back by 1 base and J by 8 bases. This CDR3 has 16 residues. The CDR3 sequence is CASSQGPGTGAEKLFF. In DNA form, the CDR3 reads TGCGCCAGCAGCCAAGGCCCCGGGACAGGGGCCGAAAAACTGTTTTTT.

V gene TRBV5-4 combines with J gene TRBJ2-5, with D maybe TRBD2 (6 bases). Trimming stripped 2 bases from V and 1 base from J, with 9 bases between. The CDR3 loop spans 14 amino acids. The germline V gene has CDR1 SGHNT and CDR2 YYREEE (reference sequence). CDR3 sequence: CASSLRGTQETQYF. CDR3 sequence (DNA): TGTGCCAGCAGCTTACGCGGGACCCAAGAGACCCAGTACTTC.

The rearrangement uses TRBV6-5 and TRBJ1-2; D perhaps matches TRBD1 (5 bases). V was trimmed by 7 bases and J by 3 bases, leaving 12 bases between them. CDR3 size: 13 residues. Germline V gene sequence: CDR1 MNHEY, CDR2 SVGAGI. The CDR3 DNA follows: TGTGCCAGCACCCCGGGGGGGGACTATGGCTACACCTTC. Translation gives CASTPGGDYGYTF.

V and J are TRBV9 and TRBJ2-2, with TRBD2 as a possible D gene (5 bases). V lost 4 bases to trimming and J lost 3 bases, with 22 bases between them. Germline V lookup: CDR1 SGDLS, CDR2 YYNGEE. CDR3 length equals 18 residues. The CDR3 nucleotides read TGTGCCAGCAGCAGTAAATCCCTTCGGGGTGGCGACACCGGGGAGCTGTTTTTT. This sequence encodes CASSSKSLRGGDTGELFF.

V gene TRBV12-5 combines with J gene TRBJ1-5; D is ambiguous. The CDR3 sequence is 15 residues long. CDR1 is LGHNT and CDR2 is FRNRAP in the germline V gene. V was trimmed by 2 bases and J by 0 bases, leaving 8 bases between them. In DNA, the CDR3 is TGTGCTAGTGGTTTGACAGCTTATAGCAATCAGCCCCAGCATTTT. Translating it yields CASGLTAYSNQPQHF.

The chain uses TRBV6-1 and TRBJ1-4, with D unclear. The germline CDR1 and CDR2 sequences are MNHNS and SASEGT. Trimming shortened V by 0 bases and J by 11 bases, and 13 bases separated the two germline ends. The CDR3 contains 14 residues. As DNA, the CDR3 is TGTGCCAGCAGTGAAGCAAGGTATTCGGGGAAACTGTTTTTT. As protein: CASSEARYSGKLFF.

The V and J genes are TRBV12-2 and TRBJ1-3. TRBV12-2 counts as a pseudogene. This CDR3 is built from 15 residues. The CDR3 sequence: CASRFESTERNTIYF. The CDR3 DNA reads TGTGCAAGTCGCTTTGAATCCACCGAGCGAAACACCATATATTTT.

This chain connects TRBV11-2 to TRBJ2-2; D may correspond to TRBD1 or TRBD2 (5 bases each). V shed 4 bases and J shed 3 bases, with 18 bases lying between them. Germline assignment: CDR1 SGHAT and CDR2 FQNNGV. This CDR3 has 17 amino acids. CDR3 nucleotide sequence: TGTGCCAGCAGCTCCGGCCCGGGGCGGCGCGACACCGGGGAGCTGTTTTTT. Translated: CASSSGPGRRDTGELFF.

This sequence joins TRBV11-3 and TRBJ2-3; D might be TRBD1 or TRBD2, each matching 5 bases. Trimming cost V 7 bases and J 3 bases, with 20 bases left between them. Germline V gene data show CDR1 as SGHNT and CDR2 as YENEEA. This CDR3 comprises 16 residues. CDR3 DNA: TGTGCCAGCAATACCGGATTGGGGGAACCAACAGATACGCAGTATTTT. It is translated as CASNTGLGEPTDTQYF.

This chain uses TRBV7-9 with TRBJ1-5, with 9 bases lining up with TRBD1. In germline, CDR1 is SEHNR, CDR2 FQNEAQ (reference sequence). This CDR3 region has 14 residues. J lost 5 bases, V lost 4 bases, and 3 bases had no gene match. The CDR3, as DNA: TGTGCCAGCAGCTCGGACAGGGGTGATCAGCCCCAGCATTTT. Translation: CASSSDRGDQPQHF.

J is TRBJ2-1 and V is TRBV5-1, with 12 bases lining up with TRBD2. V was pared by 3 bases and J by 5 bases, with 3 bases of the junction left unmatched. Germline values: CDR1 SGHRS, CDR2 YFSETQ. The CDR3 is 15 residues long. In nucleotides, the CDR3 is TGCGCCAGCAGCTCGACTAGCGGGGGCCACAATGAGCAGTTCTTC. Residues: CASSSTSGGHNEQFF.

This rearrangement joins TRBV6-6 to TRBJ2-5; 10 positions match TRBD1. Germline CDR1 is MNHNY and CDR2 is SVGAGI (reference sequence). The CDR3 is 16 residues long. The ends lost 7 bases at V and 4 bases at J; junction bases unmatched: 12. The CDR3 loop reads CASTDGTGVGAETQYF. The DNA for the CDR3 is TGTGCCAGCACCGACGGGACAGGGGTGGGGGCAGAGACCCAGTACTTC.

The chain carries TRBV27 and TRBJ1-2; D may be TRBD1 (5 bases). The germline V and J ends were trimmed by 5 bases and 8 bases, with 18 bases remaining between them. Looked up from germline, CDR1 is MNHEY and CDR2 is SMNVEV (reference sequence). The CDR3 is 14 amino acids. CDR3 in amino acids: CASSESQGFGGYTF. CDR3 nucleotides: TGTGCCAGCAGTGAGTCGCAGGGCTTTGGGGGCTACACCTTC.

The chain combines TRBV6-5 with TRBJ1-1; 8 bases align to TRBD1. CDR1 is MNHEY, CDR2 SVGAGI, per germline. The CDR3 sequence is 15 residues long. V shed 5 bases and J 0 bases; nucleotides not matched to a gene: 5. CDR3 DNA: TGTGCCAGCAGTACTACAGGGGGGCTGAACACTGAAGCTTTCTTT. Translated, it gives CASSTTGGLNTEAFF.

The V call is TRBV4-1, the J call TRBJ1-4; D might be TRBD1 (6 bases). Germline loops: CDR1 MGHRA, CDR2 YSYEKL. This CDR3 is 15 amino acids long. The V end lost 4 bases, the J end lost 5 bases, and 14 bases lay between the germline ends. The DNA of the CDR3 is TGCGCCAGCAGCCGACCGACAGGTACCAATGAAAAACTGTTTTTT. Encoded protein: CASSRPTGTNEKLFF.

The rearrangement uses TRBV7-2 and TRBJ1-5; D perhaps matches TRBD1 (5 bases). CDR1 SGHTA and CDR2 FQGNSA come from the germline V gene. The CDR3 extends over 15 amino acids. The V gene lost 1 base and the J gene lost 6 bases, with 13 bases spanning the gap. The CDR3 DNA is TGTGCCAGCAGCTTAGACGGGCAGGGCATTCAGCCCCAGCATTTT. This codes for CASSLDGQGIQPQHF.

The rearrangement links TRBV5-1 to TRBJ2-6; 7 nucleotides agree with TRBD1. Trimming took 5 bases from V and 3 from J; bases not matched to a gene: 5. Germline CDR1 reads SGHRS; CDR2 reads YFSETQ. The CDR3 loop spans 15 amino acids. CDR3 in DNA: TGCGCCAGCAGGAAGGGGGCGGATGGGGCCAACGTCCTGACTTTC. Amino acids: CASRKGADGANVLTF.

This clone came up once. The genes are TRBV18 and TRBJ1-1, with TRBD1 matching 8 bases. J was trimmed by 4 bases and V by 2 bases; bases with no gene match: 12. The CDR3 totals 17 residues. CDR1 and CDR2 (germline): KGHSH, LQKENI. In DNA, the CDR3 is TGTGCCAGCTCACCAGTGATCCCGGGACAGGCTGGCACTGAAGCTTTCTTT. Translating gives CASSPVIPGQAGTEAFF.

V and J are TRBV30 and TRBJ2-1; D unclear. Trimming left V 0 bases short and J 9 bases short, with 12 bases between. Germline V gene lookup returns CDR1 GTSNPN and CDR2 SVGIG (reference sequence). The CDR3 runs to 13 residues. CDR3 bases: TGTGCCTGGAGTGTAGGCCTAGTAGGTGAGCAGTTCTTC. It is translated as CAWSVGLVGEQFF.

The chain couples TRBV30 to TRBJ1-1; D perhaps matches TRBD1 (5 bases). From germline, CDR1 is GTSNPN and CDR2 SVGIG (reference sequence). The CDR3 contains 15 residues. The ends were cut back, 3 bases at V and 1 base at J, with 15 bases in the middle. The CDR3 DNA sequence: TGTGCCTGGAGGTCACCAAGGCAGGGGAACACTGAAGCTTTCTTT. Translated: CAWRSPRQGNTEAFF.

This clone was detected only a few times. J is TRBJ2-5 and V is TRBV29-1, with no clear D. The CDR3 loop spans 12 amino acids. The germline gives CDR1 SQVTM, CDR2 ANQGSEA. Trimming left V 5 bases short and J 3 bases short, with 10 bases between. CDR3 sequence (DNA): TGCAGCGTTAGGTCTGTAGAAGAGACCCAGTACTTC. Translation: CSVRSVEETQYF.

V and J are TRBV28 and TRBJ2-1; 7 bases line up with TRBD2. Trimming removed 6 bases from V and 6 bases from J; junction bases left unmatched: 17. The CDR3 is 17 residues long. Germline-derived CDR1 and CDR2 are MDHEN and SYDVKM. The CDR3 nucleotides read TGTGCCAGCAGAGGGGCAGCGGGGCGGGGATTCAGCAATGAGCAGTTCTTC. It translates to CASRGAAGRGFSNEQFF.

This clone was counted a single time. The J gene is TRBJ2-3, the V gene TRBV7-9, with D tentatively TRBD2 (5 bases). Trimming removed 5 bases at V and 0 bases at J, with 9 bases between. Germline V gives CDR1 SEHNR, CDR2 FQNEAQ (reference sequence). This CDR3 is built from 14 residues. CDR3 in DNA: TGTGCCAGCAGCCGCAGGACTAGCACAGATACGCAGTATTTT. Amino acid sequence: CASSRRTSTDTQYF. The full variable domain, rest sourced from reference TRBV7-9 and TRBJ2-3, is DTGVSQNPRHKITKRGQNVTFRCDPISEHNRLYWYRQTLGQGPEFLTYFQNEAQLEKSRLLSDRFSAERPKGSFSTLEIQRTEQGDSAMYLCASSRRTSTDTQYFGPGTRLTVL.

V is TRBV29-1 and J is TRBJ1-3, with a possible D match to TRBD1 (6 bases). Trimming shortened V by 2 bases and J by 0 bases, and 11 bases separated the two germline ends. Germline CDR1 SQVTM, CDR2 ANQGSEA. CDR3 length: 15 residues. In DNA form, the CDR3 reads TGCAGCGTTGAAAGTTCGGGGGCCTCTGGAAACACCATATATTTT. This codes for CSVESSGASGNTIYF.

In its sample, this clone was seen a few times. This chain connects TRBV5-4 to TRBJ1-3, with 8 nucleotides matching TRBD1. The CDR3 contains 16 residues. J lost 5 bases, V lost 2 bases, and 9 bases had no gene match. Germline V gene sequence: CDR1 SGHNT, CDR2 YYREEE (reference sequence). The CDR3 protein is CASSLKRTGLRNTIYF. The CDR3 DNA follows: TGTGCCAGCAGCTTAAAGCGGACAGGGCTTAGAAACACCATATATTTT.

This chain uses TRBV5-1 with TRBJ2-5, with no clear D. With 3 bases removed from V and 7 bases from J, the gap between germline ends came to 10 bases. The CDR3 is made up of 12 amino acids. Germline values: CDR1 SGHRS, CDR2 YFSETQ. The CDR3 reads CASSSPRGTQYF. The CDR3, as DNA: TGCGCCAGCAGCTCCCCTCGTGGGACCCAGTACTTC.